The 16 T cell receptor beta chains in this list originate from one sample, sequenced in a study of blood T cell repertoires in COVID-19 (dated by TCRdb to between 2020 and 2021). The method behind the library was the immunoSEQ multiplex PCR assay. Not all clones reach the TCRdb copy of this immuneACCESS table, which keeps in-frame sequences only. Checked studies attribute under half of the gap to unresolved V genes and leave the rest unexplained. This sample lists tens of thousands of clones; 80% to 85% were detected once. 6.3% of the sample is held by the ten biggest clonotypes. The sample taken for sequencing was peripheral blood. The receptors derive from a man in his sixties with acute or convalescent COVID-19.

The J gene is TRBJ1-2, the V gene TRBV5-1, with TRBD1 matching over 12 bases. The CDR3 is made up of 14 amino acids. Trimming at V came to 4 bases and at J to 7 bases, leaving 5 bases not matched to a gene. CDR1 and CDR2 from the germline V gene are SGHRS and YFSETQ. The CDR3 is CASSPAGQGAGYTF. The CDR3 coding sequence is TGCGCCAGCAGCCCCGCGGGACAGGGGGCTGGCTACACCTTC.

This clone was detected once. The chain is built from TRBV24-1 and TRBJ2-5, with TRBD1 matching over 11 bases. V shed 3 bases, J shed 5 bases, and the junction held 7 bases outside the gene matches. This CDR3 has 16 residues. CDR1 and CDR2 from the germline V gene are KGHDR and SFDVKD. CDR3 DNA: TGTGCCACCAGTGATCAGTGGACAGGGGGCTTGGAGACCCAGTACTTC. This codes for CATSDQWTGGLETQYF.

In its sample, this clone was seen once. This chain uses TRBV6-4 with TRBJ1-1; D remains ambiguous. The CDR3 loop spans 10 amino acids. Trimming stripped 5 bases from V and 11 bases from J, with 9 bases between. Germline V gene sequence: CDR1 MRHNA, CDR2 SNTAGT. CDR3 sequence (DNA): TGTGCCAGCAGTACATGTTTCGCTTTCTTT. As protein: CASSTCFAFF.

The chain joins TRBV5-4 to TRBJ2-2, with D perhaps TRBD2 (7 bases). Germline V lookup: CDR1 SGHNT, CDR2 YYREEE (reference sequence). The CDR3 totals 14 residues. The ends were cut back, 3 bases at V and 5 bases at J, with 11 bases in the middle. CDR3 bases: TGTGCCAGCAGCTACGGGGGGCGAACCGGGGAGCTGTTTTTT. Its translation is CASSYGGRTGELFF.

This sequence joins TRBV29-1 and TRBJ1-2; 11 bases fit TRBD1. Germline-derived CDR1 and CDR2 are SQVTM and ANQGSEA. The CDR3 consists of 15 residues. Germline trimming cut 4 bases from V and 2 bases from J; bases unmatched to any gene: 6. CDR3 DNA sequence: TGCAGCGTTGGCGGGACAGGGGGTGGGAACTATGGCTACACCTTC. This sequence encodes CSVGGTGGGNYGYTF.

This chain joins TRBV9 and TRBJ1-1, with TRBD1 identical over 10 bases. The ends lost 4 bases at V and 10 bases at J; junction bases unmatched: 4. Germline V gene data show CDR1 as SGDLS and CDR2 as YYNGEE. The CDR3 consists of 12 residues. In DNA, the CDR3 is TGTGCCAGCAGCCCCGGACAGGGGGGAGCTTTCTTT. It encodes CASSPGQGGAFF.

This sequence joins TRBV4-3 and TRBJ2-3; 8 bases are shared with TRBD2. Per the germline V gene, CDR1 is LGHNA and CDR2 is YSLEER. The J segment lost 3 bases and the V segment lost 2 bases, leaving 10 bases of the junction unmatched. This CDR3 region has 17 residues. CDR3 loop: CASSQTSTGGRTDTQYF. CDR3 coding DNA: TGCGCCAGCAGCCAAACCTCGACGGGGGGGAGAACAGATACGCAGTATTTT.

This chain uses TRBV7-3 with TRBJ1-1, with D possibly TRBD1 on 5 matching bases. V lost 5 bases and J 3 bases, leaving 10 bases between the germline ends. The CDR3 contains 13 residues. Per germline, CDR1 SGHTA and CDR2 FQGTGA. The CDR3 is CASSPRADTEAFF. Here the CDR3 DNA reads TGTGCCAGCAGCCCCAGGGCGGACACTGAAGCTTTCTTT.

As to this clone: The same CDR3 also results from other DNA sequences found in this sample. The chain is built from TRBV19 and TRBJ1-1; D gene unclear. Trimming removed 3 bases from V and 4 bases from J, with 9 bases in between. Germline V gene lookup returns CDR1 LNHDA and CDR2 SQIVND (reference sequence). This CDR3 has 13 amino acids. For the CDR3, the DNA is TGTGCCAGTAGTATCTCGGGGAGCACTGAAGCTTTCTTT. This translates into CASSISGSTEAFF.

The chain carries TRBV6-2 or TRBV6-3 and TRBJ1-5; D is undetermined. The V end lost 3 bases, the J end lost 2 bases, and 5 bases lay between the germline ends. This CDR3 is built from 13 residues. Germline CDR1 is MNHEY and CDR2 is SVGEGT. The CDR3, as DNA: TGTGCCAGCAGTTATCGAGGCAATCAGCCCCAGCATTTT. Protein sequence: CASSYRGNQPQHF.

In its sample, this clone was seen once. This chain links TRBV2 with TRBJ1-1, with D perhaps TRBD1 (5 bases). The CDR3 is 12 amino acids. Deletions cut 7 bases from V and 3 bases from J, with 9 bases between. The germline V gene has CDR1 SNHLY and CDR2 FYNNEI. The CDR3 is CASNLQDTEAFF. The CDR3 DNA reads TGTGCCAGCAACTTACAGGACACTGAAGCTTTCTTT.

The chain combines TRBV5-4 with TRBJ1-1; 9 nucleotides agree with TRBD1. Trimming at V came to 4 bases and at J to 0 bases, leaving 7 bases not matched to a gene. This CDR3 is built from 16 residues. The germline gives CDR1 SGHNT, CDR2 YYREEE (reference sequence). This CDR3 reads CASSEGQGIMNTEAFF. The CDR3, as DNA: TGTGCCAGCAGCGAGGGACAGGGAATCATGAACACTGAAGCTTTCTTT.

The chain combines TRBV27 with TRBJ1-5, with D perhaps matching TRBD1 (6 bases). Trimming stripped 5 bases from V and 6 bases from J, with 14 bases between. The CDR3 has 14 amino acids. Germline V gene lookup returns CDR1 MNHEY and CDR2 SMNVEV (reference sequence). The CDR3 region is CASSGTGRGQPQHF. CDR3 DNA: TGTGCCAGCAGTGGAACAGGGCGAGGTCAGCCCCAGCATTTT.

In this sample, this clone turned up a few times. V gene TRBV19 combines with J gene TRBJ1-2; unclear D gene. Trimming took off 5 bases at V and 10 bases at J, with 20 bases between the two ends. The CDR3 has 14 residues. Germline V gene data show CDR1 as LNHDA and CDR2 as SQIVND (reference sequence). The CDR3 loop is CASSPKDGKAVYTF. CDR3 nucleotide sequence: TGTGCCAGTAGTCCGAAAGACGGGAAAGCCGTCTACACCTTC.

The chain combines TRBV27 with TRBJ2-1; TRBD2 matches at 9 bases. The V gene's germline CDR1 is MNHEY and CDR2 SMNVEV (reference sequence). CDR3 length: 17 residues. The ends lost 5 bases at V and 2 bases at J; junction bases unmatched: 10. The CDR3 DNA reads TGTGCCAGCAGTAACCCCGGACTAGCGCAAGCCTACAATGAGCAGTTCTTC. Translating gives CASSNPGLAQAYNEQFF.

The rearrangement links TRBV10-3 to TRBJ2-3, with a tentative D call TRBD1 (5 bases). Between the trimmed V and J ends, which lost 2 bases and 2 bases, there was a span of 11 bases. CDR3 length: 15 residues. The germline V gene has CDR1 ENHRY and CDR2 SYGVKD. The DNA for the CDR3 is TGTGCCATCAGTGAGCGGACATACGACACAGATACGCAGTATTTT. Residues: CAISERTYDTDTQYF.